This TCR beta chain is from a study of spatial heterogeneity in lung cancer. Study-level information: Alpha-chain sequences were consistently detected in smaller numbers than beta-chain sequences.

The library protocol tagged each TCR cDNA with a unique molecular identifier. TCRdb reprocessed the 5' RACE reads via MiXCR and lists one record per CDR3 protein. The profile shows 24,000 or so distinct CDR3 sequences, 5.5% to 8.5% of them singletons. Indicated time point: sample taken at primary tumor resection. Unsorted whole RNA of tumor, nontumor lung or frozen PBMC was sequenced. Looked up from germline, CDR1 is SGHRS and CDR2 is YFSETQ. Losses at the gene ends were 4 bases for V and 7 bases for J; bases not matched to a gene: 17. This CDR3 spans 19 amino acids. This chain joins TRBV5-1 and TRBJ2-1, with 13 bases matching TRBD2. The TCR comes from a male donor with early-stage non-small cell lung cancer. Sequenced here: PBMCs, sampled at surgery. The DNA of the CDR3 is TGCGCCAGCAGCGCGGACGTTTTAACTAGCGGGAGGGCCGGGAATGAGCAGTTCTTC. Protein sequence: CASSADVLTSGRAGNEQFF.